This T cell receptor (beta chain) was documented in a study of blood T cell repertoires in COVID-19 (TCRdb year 2020). Background on the whole study: Samples from collaborators originated in the United States, Italy and Spain and spanned both the acute and convalescent phases of COVID-19. Samples were obtained from the ongoing ImmuneRACE study (first 160 participants) and from 1,254 subjects provided by 6 global collaborators. The sample metadata nearly always contained a de-identified subject ID, COVID-19 status, age in years and sex. The dataset comprised deeply sampled blood TCRbeta repertoires from subjects exposed to, actively infected with, or recovered from COVID-19. The prospective study material was composed of cDNA or gDNA derived from T cells, B-cell-depleted T cells, or PBMCs. The repertoires were released in a freely available public database intended as a resource for research on the immune response to SARS-CoV-2. Where HLA class I and class II types were available, the types were taken from metadata supplied by the sample provider, not from assay-based typing.

Summary of the overall study and its limitations: The amount of clinical and demographic metadata varied by source and participant and was provided uncurated.

TCRbeta CDR3 regions were amplified from genomic DNA by means of the immunoSEQ Assay, a bias-controlled multiplex PCR. The source study handled its data this way. The number of nucleated cells in each sample was estimated from the amplification of reference gene primers within the assay. To quantify the absolute abundance of each unique TCRbeta CDR3 rearrangement, sequence reads were collapsed and filtered. For each sample, productive Simpson clonality was calculated as the square root of Simpson's diversity index over productive rearrangements. TCRdb obtained this table from immuneACCESS and retained in-frame rearrangements with V and J assigned. These tables miss some clones; where compared with another copy, unresolved V genes account for less than half of the shortfall, and the remainder is unexplained. V and J calls and clone size follow that table, whereas D and trimming were derived from the DNA. This sample comprises 200,000 or so clones, 80% of them detected only once. In total, the top ten clones hold roughly 6% of the sample.

In the case of this clone: Its antigen is currently not known. No base-level quality is on record; no much larger clone is a single base apart.

The CDR3 spans 16 residues, from the cysteine through the phenylalanine. Just CDR3 DNA is preserved here, 48 bases in frame from base 1. The V and J ends are trimmed by 7 bases and 2 bases, leaving 21 bases between them. CDR1 and CDR2 (ENHRY, SYGVKD) derive from the germline V gene. Each collaborating institution followed its own protocols to collect whole blood in K2EDTA tubes. Collaborator samples were shipped for TCRbeta analysis as frozen whole blood, isolated PBMCs, or DNA extracted from either sample type. This TCR was sampled from a woman between 65 and 79 years old with acute or convalescent COVID-19. The V gene is TRBV10-3 and the J gene is TRBJ2-7; possibly the D gene is TRBD1, per 6 matching bases. The sequencing sample was made of peripheral blood. The sequence in DNA is TGTGCCATCACCTGGGGGCAGGGAAAGGGGACCTACGAGCAGTACTTC. This yields the protein CAITWGQGKGTYEQYF.